These 15 T cell receptor beta chains originate from one sample sequenced in a study of cytomegalovirus exposure and HLA in healthy donors. PCR amplification relied on 60 Vbeta primers (plus 13 Jbeta primers). This table comes from immunoSEQ multiplex PCR, and its TCRdb copy is limited to in-frame clones, with some not included. The sample consists of 130,000 to 150,000 clones, around 84% of them appearing once. Sample: PBMCs. Receptor source: a boy under 10 years old in good health and CMV-seronegative.

This clone was counted a single time. The rearrangement uses TRBV5-1 and TRBJ2-5; possibly TRBD1 for D (6 bases). The J call may be in error: the DNA end matches TRBJ2-7 better. This CDR3 has 15 amino acids. Germline V gene sequence: CDR1 SGHRS, CDR2 YFSETQ. CDR3 nucleotide sequence: TGCGCCAGCAGCTCCCTTATGGGGACATCCTACGAGCAGTACTTC. Translation gives CASSSLMGTSYEQYF.

V is TRBV6-6 and J is TRBJ2-7; 7 bases align to TRBD1. V shed 6 bases, J shed 0 bases, and the junction held 8 bases outside the gene matches. Germline V gene data show CDR1 as MNHNY and CDR2 as SVGAGI (reference sequence). The CDR3 runs 15 residues. In DNA form, the CDR3 reads TGTGCCAGCAGCCGACAGGGAATGATCTCCTACGAGCAGTACTTC. Translated, it gives CASSRQGMISYEQYF.

The V gene is TRBV7-6, the J gene TRBJ2-3; 8 nucleotides line up with TRBD2. Germline trimming cut 5 bases from V and 8 bases from J; bases unmatched to any gene: 15. The germline gives CDR1 SGHVS, CDR2 FNYEAQ. This CDR3 contains 16 residues. The CDR3 nucleotides read TGTGCCAGCAGCCTTAGAGCGGGGGCCCGGTTGGTTACGCAGTATTTT. The encoded protein is CASSLRAGARLVTQYF.

The chain uses TRBV29-1 and TRBJ2-1; no clear D. The CDR3 extends over 14 amino acids. Germline CDR1 and CDR2: SQVTM and ANQGSEA. The V end was cut by 1 base, the J end by 10 bases, with 17 bases between. This CDR3 reads CSVEVVTAFEEQFF. Here the CDR3 DNA reads TGCAGCGTTGAAGTAGTGACTGCCTTCGAGGAGCAGTTCTTC.

V is TRBV2 and J is TRBJ2-3, with TRBD2 as a possible D gene (7 bases). The CDR3 is made up of 13 amino acids. Germline V CDR1 and CDR2: SNHLY, FYNNEI. Trimming shortened V by 11 bases and J by 5 bases, and 17 bases separated the two germline ends. CDR3: CARRGREKDTQYF. CDR3 DNA: TGTGCCCGTCGGGGGCGGGAGAAAGATACGCAGTATTTT.

CDR3: CASSPLTGLPGNTIYF. DNA of the CDR3: TGTGCCAGCAGTCCACTCACAGGGCTACCTGGAAACACCATATATTTT. The rearrangement uses TRBV27 and TRBJ1-3; maybe TRBD1 (6 bases). The CDR3 has 16 residues. Germline CDR1 reads MNHEY; CDR2 reads SMNVEV (reference sequence). V was trimmed by 5 bases and J by 2 bases, leaving 16 bases between them.

This clone showed up just a few times. The chain couples TRBV19 to TRBJ1-1, with TRBD1 matching over 8 bases. Germline V gene sequence: CDR1 LNHDA, CDR2 SQIVND (reference sequence). With 4 bases clipped from V and 6 bases from J, the junction kept 10 bases outside the gene matches. This CDR3 spans 15 amino acids. Here the CDR3 reads CASSNPRRTGPEAFF. CDR3 DNA sequence: TGTGCCAGTAGTAATCCACGAAGGACAGGGCCTGAAGCTTTCTTT.

The chain combines TRBV7-3 with TRBJ1-6; 7 bases align to TRBD1. V lost 0 bases and J lost 7; bases outside the gene matches: 3. Germline lookup yields CDR1 SGHTA and CDR2 FQGTGA. CDR3 size: 15 residues. The CDR3 protein is CASSLTEQGNSPLHF. CDR3 nucleotides: TGTGCCAGCAGCTTAACTGAACAGGGGAATTCACCCCTCCACTTT.

The CDR3 sequence is CASRSIRDRGPYEQYF. CDR3 DNA: TGTGCCAGCAGGAGTATCCGGGACAGGGGCCCCTACGAGCAGTACTTC. The chain recombines TRBV7-8 with TRBJ2-7; 10 bases match TRBD1. Unmatched junction bases numbered 10, after V lost 6 bases and J lost 2 bases. The CDR3 consists of 16 residues. CDR1 SGHVS and CDR2 FQNEAQ come from the germline V gene. Drawing the rest from reference TRBV7-8 and TRBJ2-7, the complete variable domain is GAGVSQSPRYKVAKRGQDVALRCDPISGHVSLFWYQQALGQGPEFLTYFQNEAQLDKSGLPSDRFFAERPEGSVSTLKIQRTQQEDSAVYLCASRSIRDRGPYEQYFGPGTRLTVT.

The V call is TRBV11-2, the J call TRBJ1-2; 12 bases fit TRBD1. Germline lookup yields CDR1 SGHAT and CDR2 FQNNGV. This CDR3 contains 16 residues. J was trimmed by 8 bases and V by 2 bases; bases with no gene match: 9. The CDR3 DNA sequence: TGTGCCAGCAGCTTACCTACGGGACAGGGGGCTCGGGGCTACACCTTC. Its translation: CASSLPTGQGARGYTF.

The chain joins TRBV29-1 to TRBJ2-1; perhaps TRBD2 as D (6 bases). Germline loops: CDR1 SQVTM, CDR2 ANQGSEA. CDR3 length equals 18 residues. V was shortened by 1 base and J by 3 bases, with 22 bases between the two germline ends. CDR3 sequence reads: CSVEGGERGIGYYNEQFF. In nucleotides, the CDR3 is TGCAGCGTTGAAGGGGGGGAACGGGGGATAGGGTACTACAATGAGCAGTTCTTC.

This clone was seen more than once but under ten times. The chain employs TRBV5-1 and TRBJ2-7, with 7 bases identical to TRBD2. CDR1 SGHRS and CDR2 YFSETQ come from the germline V gene. CDR3 length: 16 amino acids. The V and J ends lost 6 bases and 1 base, in that order; junction bases with no gene match: 13. CDR3 nucleotide sequence: TGCGCCAGCACGACGGGGGGAACGGGTCCTTCCTACGAGCAGTACTTC. Translated, it gives CASTTGGTGPSYEQYF.

The CDR3, as DNA: TGTGCCAGCAAGGGGGGGCCGGGATTGAATGAGCAGTTCTTC. As protein: CASKGGPGLNEQFF. The rearrangement uses TRBV2 and TRBJ2-1, with a possible D match to TRBD2 (7 bases). Germline V gives CDR1 SNHLY, CDR2 FYNNEI. This CDR3 has 14 amino acids. V lost 7 bases, J lost 7 bases, and 17 bases lay in between.

This chain uses TRBV28 with TRBJ2-6, with 10 bases identical to TRBD1. CDR3 length: 18 amino acids. After removal of 5 bases from V and 0 bases from J, the junction contained 7 bases not matched to a gene. Germline CDR1 is MDHEN and CDR2 is SYDVKM. The CDR3 sequence: CASSPWDRGGSGANVLTF. CDR3 nucleotides: TGTGCCAGCAGTCCATGGGACAGGGGTGGCTCTGGGGCCAACGTCCTGACTTTC.

This sequence joins TRBV4-2 and TRBJ1-3; the D is unclear. The CDR3 sequence is 13 residues long. Germline CDR1 LGHNA, CDR2 YNFKEQ. The CDR3 DNA follows: TGTGCAGGCGGGCGTCACTCTGGAAACACCATATATTTT. The encoded protein is CAGGRHSGNTIYF.